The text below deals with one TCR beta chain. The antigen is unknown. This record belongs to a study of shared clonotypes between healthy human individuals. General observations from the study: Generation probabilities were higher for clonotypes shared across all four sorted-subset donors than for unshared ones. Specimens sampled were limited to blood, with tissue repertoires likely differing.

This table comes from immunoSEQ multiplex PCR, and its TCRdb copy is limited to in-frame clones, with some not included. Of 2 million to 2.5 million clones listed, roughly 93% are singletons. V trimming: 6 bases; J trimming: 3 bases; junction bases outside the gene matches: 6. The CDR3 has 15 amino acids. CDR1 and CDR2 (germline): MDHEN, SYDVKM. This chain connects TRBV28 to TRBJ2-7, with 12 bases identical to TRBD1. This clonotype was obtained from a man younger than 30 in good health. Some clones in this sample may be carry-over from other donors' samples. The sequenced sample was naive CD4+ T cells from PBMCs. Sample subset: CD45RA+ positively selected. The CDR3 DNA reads TGTGCCAGCAGGGTAGGGACAGGGGGCGGCTACGAGCAGTACTTC. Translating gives CASRVGTGGGYEQYF.